One and the same sample provided the 4 T cell receptor beta chains below, sequenced in a study of cytomegalovirus exposure and HLA in healthy donors. PCR primers comprised 60 Vbeta and 13 Jbeta primers. Generated by immunoSEQ multiplex PCR, the TCRdb table keeps only in-frame clones and is missing some. The repertoire holds about 130,000 clones, roughly 82% seen once, with roughly 1.1% in the top ten. Sequenced input: PBMCs. The receptors derive from a boy between 10 and 17 years old in good health and CMV-seronegative.

The gene calls are TRBV7-2 and TRBJ2-7, with 8 bases that match TRBD2. Germline values: CDR1 SGHTA, CDR2 FQGNSA. J gave up 7 bases and V 5 bases, and 10 bases lay outside the gene matches. This CDR3 contains 14 residues. The CDR3 is CASSTTSGLYEQYF. CDR3 coding DNA: TGTGCCAGCAGCACAACTAGCGGCCTTTATGAGCAGTACTTC.

This clone was recorded only once. The genes are TRBV29-1 and TRBJ2-1; 11 nucleotides align to TRBD2. CDR3 length: 15 residues. The ends lost 7 bases at V and 7 bases at J; junction bases unmatched: 12. From germline, CDR1 is SQVTM and CDR2 ANQGSEA. For the CDR3, the DNA is TGCAGCGCCCACCTGACTAGCGGGAATGGGAATGAGCAGTTCTTC. Its translation is CSAHLTSGNGNEQFF.

The V call is TRBV27, the J call TRBJ2-7; 10 bases are a match to TRBD1. This CDR3 is built from 15 residues. The V segment lost 6 bases and the J segment 5 bases; nucleotides outside the gene matches: 10. CDR1 is MNHEY and CDR2 is SMNVEV in the germline V gene (reference sequence). The CDR3, as DNA: TGTGCCAGCAGCTCCCGGGACAGGGGTTACCACGAGCAGTACTTC. Its translation: CASSSRDRGYHEQYF.

CDR3 sequence reads: CASSFAQRNTIYF. The DNA of the CDR3 is TGTGCCAGCAGTTTTGCACAGAGAAACACCATATATTTT. This chain connects TRBV28 to TRBJ1-3; no clear D gene. The CDR3 spans 13 residues. Trimming removed 3 bases at V and 5 bases at J, with 8 bases between. Germline CDR1 MDHEN, CDR2 SYDVKM. The entire variable domain, with the rest obtained from reference TRBV28 and TRBJ1-3, is as follows: DVKVTQSSRYLVKRTGEKVFLECVQDMDHENMFWYRQDPGLGLRLIYFSYDVKMKEKGDIPEGYSVSREKKERFSLILESASTNQTSMYLCASSFAQRNTIYFGEGSWLTVV.